The entry below describes one TCR beta chain. Measured with immunoSEQ multiplex PCR; TCRdb has only the in-frame clones, and not every one. The sample holds millions of clones, 90% to 95% seen once. This record belongs to a study of shared clonotypes between healthy human individuals. What was sequenced was naive CD4+ T cells sorted from blood. This sample's subset: CD45RA+ positively selected. The clonotype comes from a man between 18 and 35 years old in good health.

CDR3 nucleotides: TGTGCCAGCAGCCCGAAGCTAGCCCGGGAGACTGAAGCTTTCTTT. It yields the protein CASSPKLARETEAFF. The chain links TRBV5-4 to TRBJ1-1; D not certain. Per the germline V gene, CDR1 is SGHNT and CDR2 is YYREEE (reference sequence). CDR3 length: 15 residues. Trimming stripped 4 bases from V and 5 bases from J, with 18 bases between.